Each of the 28 T cell receptor beta chains below was sequenced from the same sample in a study of cytomegalovirus exposure and HLA in healthy donors. PCR employed 60 Vbeta and 13 Jbeta primers. Clones were sequenced by immunoSEQ multiplex PCR, and TCRdb holds only the in-frame ones, with some missing. Of roughly 190,000 clones in the sample, 70% to 80% were seen once. The sequencing input was PBMCs. The receptors were gathered from a woman younger than 45 in good health and CMV-seropositive.

The V and J genes are TRBV6-6 and TRBJ2-3, with D unresolved. The germline gives CDR1 MNHNY, CDR2 SVGAGI (reference sequence). The CDR3 is 13 residues long. V lost 7 bases, J lost 3 bases, and 11 bases lay in between. The CDR3 is CASNLPGTDTQYF. For the CDR3, the DNA is TGTGCCAGCAACTTGCCCGGGACAGATACGCAGTATTTT.

The rearrangement uses TRBV28 and TRBJ1-5; D possibly corresponds to TRBD1 (5 bases). This CDR3 has 11 residues. Germline CDR1 is MDHEN and CDR2 is SYDVKM. The V and J ends lost 5 bases and 11 bases respectively, with 10 bases between them. CDR3 sequence: CASSRQMTQHF. The CDR3 DNA reads TGTGCCAGCAGTAGACAGATGACCCAGCATTTT.

This chain uses TRBV30 with TRBJ2-1; possibly TRBD2 for D (6 bases). Germline CDR1 GTSNPN, CDR2 SVGIG (reference sequence). The CDR3 spans 12 residues. Trimming took 4 bases from V and 11 from J, leaving 15 bases between them. In nucleotides, the CDR3 is TGTGCCTGGACCGTATCCGGGAGCAAGCAGTTCTTC. It specifies CAWTVSGSKQFF.

The rearrangement joins TRBV18 to TRBJ1-1; 9 nucleotides line up with TRBD1. CDR1 and CDR2 from the germline V gene are KGHSH and LQKENI. The J segment lost 7 bases and the V segment lost 0 bases, leaving 6 bases of the junction unmatched. There are 15 residues in the CDR3. This chain's CDR3 is CASSPPDRGVNEAFF. The CDR3, as DNA: TGTGCCAGCTCACCACCGGACAGGGGTGTTAATGAAGCTTTCTTT.

V and J are TRBV11-2 and TRBJ2-1; the D is unclear. V lost 7 bases to trimming and J lost 0 bases, with 13 bases between them. Per the germline V gene, CDR1 is SGHAT and CDR2 is FQNNGV. The CDR3 covers 15 residues. The CDR3 nucleotides read TGTGCCAGCACCTCGAGCCTCCTCTCCTACAATGAGCAGTTCTTC. This translates into CASTSSLLSYNEQFF.

Worth noting for this clone: In the same sample, other DNA sequences code for this CDR3. V is TRBV30 and J is TRBJ1-5, with TRBD1 as a possible D gene (6 bases). The V and J ends lost 1 base and 5 bases respectively, with 9 bases between them. The germline V gene encodes CDR1 GTSNPN and CDR2 SVGIG (reference sequence). The CDR3 sequence is 13 residues long. This chain's CDR3 is CAWSGGGDQPQHF. The DNA of the CDR3 is TGTGCCTGGAGTGGAGGGGGGGATCAGCCCCAGCATTTT.

This clone was picked up a small number of times. The chain recombines TRBV6-1 with TRBJ1-1, with 8 bases that match TRBD1. The CDR3 covers 21 residues. Per the germline V gene, CDR1 is MNHNS and CDR2 is SASEGT. The V segment lost 2 bases and the J segment 0 bases; nucleotides outside the gene matches: 20. CDR3 residues: CASSETSLRLTGGGVNTEAFF. CDR3 in DNA: TGTGCCAGCAGTGAAACCTCGCTTCGTTTAACAGGGGGTGGCGTGAACACTGAAGCTTTCTTT.

The chain has TRBV28 and TRBJ2-7, with 7 bases matching TRBD2. Trimming removed 5 bases from V and 7 bases from J; junction bases left unmatched: 8. Per germline, CDR1 MDHEN and CDR2 SYDVKM. The CDR3 has 13 amino acids. CDR3 region: CASSVPGLWEQYF. In nucleotides, the CDR3 is TGTGCCAGCAGTGTCCCGGGACTATGGGAGCAGTACTTC. Supplemented by reference TRBV28 and TRBJ2-7, the full variable domain reads DVKVTQSSRYLVKRTGEKVFLECVQDMDHENMFWYRQDPGLGLRLIYFSYDVKMKEKGDIPEGYSVSREKKERFSLILESASTNQTSMYLCASSVPGLWEQYFGPGTRLTVT.

The chain combines TRBV2 with TRBJ1-1, with a tentative D call TRBD1 (6 bases). The CDR3 sequence is 12 residues long. V was trimmed by 7 bases and J by 11 bases, leaving 17 bases between them. Germline CDR1 and CDR2: SNHLY and FYNNEI. The CDR3 protein is CASKPGTLGAFF. The CDR3 bases are TGTGCCAGCAAACCCGGGACACTCGGTGCTTTCTTT.

The V and J genes are TRBV28 and TRBJ2-5; a weak D match, TRBD1 (7 bases). In germline, CDR1 is MDHEN, CDR2 SYDVKM. The CDR3 length is 15 residues. Trimming stripped 1 base from V and 7 bases from J, with 16 bases between. Here the CDR3 DNA reads TGTGCCAGCAGTTTATTCGGGACAGCGGAGGGGACCCAGTACTTC. Residues: CASSLFGTAEGTQYF.

The CDR3 bases are TGTGCAAGTCGCTTAGAGCGGGGTAAGGAGCCCCAGCATTTT. It is translated as CASRLERGKEPQHF. The rearrangement joins TRBV12-2 to TRBJ1-5. TRBV12-2 is a pseudogene locus. CDR3 length equals 14 residues.

This clone has just a few counts. This chain uses TRBV25-1 with TRBJ2-5, with D maybe TRBD1 (7 bases). This CDR3 spans 15 amino acids. V shed 5 bases and J shed 1 base, with 14 bases lying between them. Germline assignment: CDR1 MGHDK and CDR2 SYGVNS. The DNA for the CDR3 is TGTGCCAGCAGTCGAGGAGGGACAGTCCAAGAGACCCAGTACTTC. Translated: CASSRGGTVQETQYF.

This chain connects TRBV29-1 to TRBJ1-2; D is possibly TRBD1 (5 bases). The CDR3 totals 13 residues. The germline V gene has CDR1 SQVTM and CDR2 ANQGSEA. V lost 1 base, J lost 8 bases, and 14 bases lay in between. The CDR3 is CSVEGARARGYTF. The CDR3 nucleotides are TGCAGCGTTGAAGGTGCCAGGGCACGCGGCTACACCTTC.

The chain is built from TRBV28 and TRBJ1-1; possible D gene TRBD1, 6 bases. This CDR3 region has 16 residues. Germline-derived CDR1 and CDR2 are MDHEN and SYDVKM. The V gene lost 0 bases and the J gene lost 0 bases, with 11 bases spanning the gap. CDR3 sequence (DNA): TGTGCCAGCAGTTTATGGGGCAGGGGCATGAACACTGAAGCTTTCTTT. Its protein is CASSLWGRGMNTEAFF.

The V and J genes are TRBV11-2 and TRBJ2-3; 12 positions match TRBD2. The CDR3 contains 14 residues. Germline assignment: CDR1 SGHAT and CDR2 FQNNGV. V was pared by 5 bases and J by 8 bases, with 5 bases of the junction left unmatched. CDR3 coding DNA: TGTGCCAGCAGCCCCGGACTAGCGGGATCTACGCAGTATTTT. Its translation: CASSPGLAGSTQYF. Drawing the rest from reference TRBV11-2 and TRBJ2-3, the complete variable domain is EAGVAQSPRYKIIEKRQSVAFWCNPISGHATLYWYQQILGQGPKLLIQFQNNGVVDDSQLPKDRFSAERLKGVDSTLKIQPAKLEDSAVYLCASSPGLAGSTQYFGPGTRLTVL.

The V call is TRBV14, the J call TRBJ2-1; 10 bases are shared with TRBD2. V trimming: 4 bases; J trimming: 9 bases; junction bases outside the gene matches: 3. This CDR3 is 13 amino acids long. The germline gives CDR1 SGHDN, CDR2 FVKESK. The CDR3 bases are TGTGCCAGCAGCCTGACTAGCGGGCTTGAGCAGTTCTTC. Translating it yields CASSLTSGLEQFF. The variable domain in full, with the rest retrieved from reference TRBV14 and TRBJ2-1, is EAGVTQFPSHSVIEKGQTVTLRCDPISGHDNLYWYRRVMGKEIKFLLHFVKESKQDESGMPNNRFLAERTGGTYSTLKVQPAELEDSGVYFCASSLTSGLEQFFGPGTRLTVL.

The V and J genes are TRBV5-1 and TRBJ1-2; 7 bases line up with TRBD1. Per germline, CDR1 SGHRS and CDR2 YFSETQ. V lost 7 bases to trimming and J lost 9 bases; unmatched junction nucleotides: 15. The CDR3 runs 14 residues. The CDR3 DNA is TGCGCCAGCGCAGACCAGACAGGGTCGTCGAGCTACACCTTC. It encodes CASADQTGSSSYTF.

Only a few counts were recorded for this clone. The V gene is TRBV2, the J gene TRBJ2-7; 11 nucleotides align to TRBD2. V dropped 6 bases and J dropped 6; count of bases not matched to a gene: 4. Germline lookup yields CDR1 SNHLY and CDR2 FYNNEI. CDR3 length: 13 residues. The chain's CDR3 is CASSGTSGGEQYF. CDR3 DNA sequence: TGTGCCAGCAGCGGGACTAGCGGTGGCGAGCAGTACTTC.

The chain recombines TRBV2 with TRBJ2-7, with D perhaps TRBD1 (6 bases). Germline loops: CDR1 SNHLY, CDR2 FYNNEI. Trimming pared 4 bases from V and 11 bases from J, leaving 12 bases between. This CDR3 has 11 amino acids. The CDR3 is CASSGLGQKYF. CDR3 nucleotides: TGTGCCAGCAGTGGTTTAGGACAGAAGTACTTC.

The chain links TRBV5-4 to TRBJ2-3, with 8 bases aligning to TRBD1. Germline CDR1 reads SGHNT; CDR2 reads YYREEE (reference sequence). V was pared by 4 bases and J by 2 bases, with 12 bases of the junction left unmatched. The CDR3 consists of 17 residues. The CDR3: CASSPSPGQEFTDTQYF. In DNA, the CDR3 is TGTGCCAGCAGCCCCTCCCCGGGACAGGAATTCACAGATACGCAGTATTTT. Full variable domain (missing parts from reference TRBV5-4 and TRBJ2-3): ETGVTQSPTHLIKTRGQQVTLRCSSQSGHNTVSWYQQALGQGPQFIFQYYREEENGRGNFPPRFSGLQFPNYSSELNVNALELDDSALYLCASSPSPGQEFTDTQYFGPGTRLTVL.

J is TRBJ2-3 and V is TRBV14, with D possibly matching TRBD1 (5 bases). Trimming pared 3 bases from V and 5 bases from J, leaving 9 bases between. Germline lookup yields CDR1 SGHDN and CDR2 FVKESK. The CDR3 loop spans 13 amino acids. The CDR3 spells CASSQQGIDTQYF. The CDR3 coding sequence is TGTGCCAGCAGCCAGCAGGGAATAGATACGCAGTATTTT.

V is TRBV28 and J is TRBJ1-5, with 12 bases fitting TRBD1. This CDR3 is built from 16 residues. J was trimmed by 7 bases and V by 6 bases; bases with no gene match: 10. Germline V gene sequence: CDR1 MDHEN, CDR2 SYDVKM. The CDR3 loop reads CASRVTGQGAWQPQHF. The CDR3 coding sequence is TGTGCCAGCAGGGTAACGGGACAGGGGGCTTGGCAGCCCCAGCATTTT.

This clone was recorded only once. The chain carries TRBV30 and TRBJ2-5; 8 bases align to TRBD2. The last part of the DNA fits TRBJ2-7 better; the J call may be wrong. This CDR3 spans 15 amino acids. Germline values: CDR1 GTSNPN, CDR2 SVGIG (reference sequence). Written as DNA, the CDR3 is TGTGCCTGGAGTGTACCAGCGGGAGTCCCCCGCGAGCAGTACTTC. Amino acid sequence: CAWSVPAGVPREQYF.

As regards this clone: Other DNA sequences within the sample encode an identical CDR3. The V and J genes are TRBV15 and TRBJ2-2; possibly TRBD2 for D (6 bases). CDR1 is LNHNV and CDR2 is YYDKDF in the germline V gene (reference sequence). The V end lost 1 base, the J end lost 4 bases, and 7 bases lay between the germline ends. The CDR3 is made up of 14 amino acids. The CDR3 reads CATSRARGTGELFF. CDR3 DNA: TGTGCCACCAGCAGAGCGCGGGGCACCGGGGAGCTGTTTTTT.

This chain joins TRBV2 and TRBJ2-1; TRBD1 is a possible D gene (6 bases). Looked up from germline, CDR1 is SNHLY and CDR2 is FYNNEI. The V and J ends lost 7 bases and 4 bases respectively, with 14 bases between them. The CDR3 is 14 amino acids. CDR3 in DNA: TGTGCCAGCAAGCCGGGACATATATACAATGAGCAGTTCTTC. This sequence encodes CASKPGHIYNEQFF.

V usage is TRBV29-1 and J usage is TRBJ2-1, with 14 positions matching TRBD2. The V and J ends lost 4 bases and 7 bases, in that order; junction bases with no gene match: 3. The germline gives CDR1 SQVTM, CDR2 ANQGSEA. The CDR3 totals 14 residues. The CDR3 sequence: CSVVGLAGVNEQFF. For the CDR3, the DNA is TGCAGCGTTGTGGGACTAGCGGGAGTAAATGAGCAGTTCTTC.

This chain connects TRBV5-1 to TRBJ2-1; D not certain. CDR3 length: 11 amino acids. Germline V CDR1 and CDR2: SGHRS, YFSETQ. V was shortened by 0 bases and J by 12 bases, with 7 bases between the two germline ends. The CDR3 sequence is CASSLELTQFF. Written as DNA, the CDR3 is TGCGCCAGCAGCTTGGAACTAACGCAGTTCTTC.

The CDR3 DNA is TGTGCCACCAGCAGAAGGCAGGGAAACTACGAGCAGTACTTC. The encoded protein is CATSRRQGNYEQYF. The chain uses TRBV15 and TRBJ2-7; TRBD1 is a possible D gene (5 bases). This CDR3 contains 14 residues. The germline V and J ends were trimmed by 2 bases and 3 bases, with 11 bases remaining between them. In germline, CDR1 is LNHNV, CDR2 YYDKDF (reference sequence).